The 28 T cell receptor beta chains given below trace back to one sample, sequenced in a study of Ad26.COV2.S vaccination and SARS-CoV-2 variants. Treatment meaning: around 19 received Ad26.COV2.S at low or high dose, single or two shots; about 5 received placebo; per-sample allocation not given. It was on day 63 after the first vaccine or placebo injection that samples were taken. Libraries were prepared by immunoSEQ multiplex PCR; TCRdb keeps only in-frame clonotypes and omits some of them. The sample shows hundreds of thousands of clones, 85% to 90% of them seen only once. The sequenced sample was peripheral blood, obtained in a trial of Ad26.COV2.S vaccine versus placebo. These receptors were taken from a person aged 18 to 59 who received the Ad26.COV2.S COVID-19 vaccine or a placebo.

The chain uses TRBV4-1 and TRBJ2-3, with D perhaps matching TRBD1 (5 bases). The CDR3 runs to 14 residues. Per germline, CDR1 MGHRA and CDR2 YSYEKL. The V gene lost 8 bases and the J gene lost 4 bases, with 16 bases spanning the gap. The CDR3 nucleotides read TGCGCCAGCCGGCTCTTACAGGTTGCAGATACGCAGTATTTT. Encoded protein: CASRLLQVADTQYF.

The chain has TRBV28 and TRBJ1-4, with D perhaps matching TRBD1 (6 bases). V lost 6 bases and J 7 bases, leaving 18 bases between the germline ends. Germline V gives CDR1 MDHEN, CDR2 SYDVKM. This CDR3 spans 15 amino acids. The CDR3 loop reads CASSSNRDMVEKLFF. Written as DNA, the CDR3 is TGTGCCAGCAGCTCCAACCGGGACATGGTTGAAAAACTGTTTTTT. The full variable domain, with the rest looked up from reference TRBV28 and TRBJ1-4, is DVKVTQSSRYLVKRTGEKVFLECVQDMDHENMFWYRQDPGLGLRLIYFSYDVKMKEKGDIPEGYSVSREKKERFSLILESASTNQTSMYLCASSSNRDMVEKLFFGSGTQLSVL.

The V and J genes are TRBV7-9 and TRBJ1-2; 7 nucleotides align to TRBD1. V lost 3 bases, J lost 2 bases, and 0 bases stayed unmatched. The CDR3 loop spans 13 amino acids. Germline lookup yields CDR1 SEHNR and CDR2 FQNEAQ (reference sequence). CDR3 DNA sequence: TGTGCCAGCAGCTTCAGGGGGAACTATGGCTACACCTTC. This gives the protein CASSFRGNYGYTF.

The sample holds a few counts of this clone. CDR3 in amino acids: CASSLVPYSPISANEKLFF. The DNA of the CDR3 is TGTGCCAGCAGCTTAGTGCCCTATTCACCAATATCGGCTAATGAAAAACTGTTTTTT. The chain employs TRBV11-2 and TRBJ1-4; D is undetermined. The CDR3 runs 19 residues. The V end lost 1 base, the J end lost 3 bases, and 21 bases lay between the germline ends. Looked up from germline, CDR1 is SGHAT and CDR2 is FQNNGV. Looking up the rest from reference TRBV11-2 and TRBJ1-4 gives the full variable domain: EAGVAQSPRYKIIEKRQSVAFWCNPISGHATLYWYQQILGQGPKLLIQFQNNGVVDDSQLPKDRFSAERLKGVDSTLKIQPAKLEDSAVYLCASSLVPYSPISANEKLFFGSGTQLSVL.

In its sample, this clone was seen once. J is TRBJ1-5 and V is TRBV7-9, with D hard to call. The CDR3 sequence is 12 residues long. CDR1 is SEHNR and CDR2 is FQNEAQ in the germline V gene (reference sequence). The ends were cut back, 6 bases at V and 4 bases at J, with 7 bases in the middle. This CDR3 is CASSPDNQPQHF. The CDR3 region has the DNA TGTGCCAGCAGTCCAGATAATCAGCCCCAGCATTTT.

The chain combines TRBV6-5 with TRBJ1-3, with D hard to call. Per the germline V gene, CDR1 is MNHEY and CDR2 is SVGAGI. This CDR3 is 13 amino acids long. V lost 6 bases and J lost 1, with 7 bases in between. The CDR3 nucleotides read TGTGCCAGCAGGCCCGCGTCTGGAAACACCATATATTTT. It is translated as CASRPASGNTIYF.

The CDR3: CASSPRRTEAFF. Written as DNA, the CDR3 is TGTGCCAGTAGTCCCCGTCGGACTGAAGCTTTCTTT. This chain joins TRBV19 and TRBJ1-1; D ambiguous. Trimming stripped 5 bases from V and 5 bases from J, with 9 bases between. This CDR3 comprises 12 residues. CDR1 and CDR2 from the germline V gene are LNHDA and SQIVND (reference sequence). Full variable domain (outside the CDR3, taken from reference TRBV19 and TRBJ1-1): DGGITQSPKYLFRKEGQNVTLSCEQNLNHDAMYWYRQDPGQGLRLIYYSQIVNDFQKGDIAEGYSVSREKKESFPLTVTSAQKNPTAFYLCASSPRRTEAFFGQGTRLTVV.

The count of this clone is one. The chain couples TRBV28 to TRBJ2-1, with D tentatively TRBD1 or TRBD2 (5 bases each). CDR1 is MDHEN, CDR2 SYDVKM, per germline. Trimming took off 3 bases at V and 0 bases at J, with 12 bases between the two ends. This CDR3 contains 16 residues. CDR3 DNA: TGTGCCAGCAGTTTTCTAGCAGGGAGCTCCTACAATGAGCAGTTCTTC. Translating it yields CASSFLAGSSYNEQFF.

The gene calls are TRBV11-2 and TRBJ2-2; D uncertain. This CDR3 contains 13 residues. Germline V lookup: CDR1 SGHAT, CDR2 FQNNGV. The V and J ends lost 0 bases and 4 bases respectively, with 3 bases between them. The CDR3 sequence is CASSLEITGELFF. The CDR3 region has the DNA TGTGCCAGCAGCTTAGAGATCACCGGGGAGCTGTTTTTT.

This chain connects TRBV20-1 to TRBJ2-5; a weak D match, TRBD2 (5 bases). CDR1 DFQATT and CDR2 SNEGSKA come from the germline V gene (reference sequence). The CDR3 is made up of 11 amino acids. Between the trimmed V and J ends, which lost 6 bases and 4 bases, there was a span of 9 bases. The CDR3 loop reads CSARLSETQYF. Written as DNA, the CDR3 is TGCAGTGCGAGACTATCAGAGACCCAGTACTTC.

Comments on this clone: The sample carries other DNA sequences with the same CDR3. This chain uses TRBV19 with TRBJ1-5; D is uncertain. With 3 bases removed from V and 4 bases from J, the gap between germline ends came to 4 bases. CDR1 and CDR2 from the germline V gene are LNHDA and SQIVND (reference sequence). The CDR3 runs to 12 residues. CDR3 DNA: TGTGCCAGTAGTATTACAAATCAGCCCCAGCATTTT. It encodes CASSITNQPQHF.

The chain joins TRBV5-1 to TRBJ2-1; 13 bases map to TRBD2. Per the germline V gene, CDR1 is SGHRS and CDR2 is YFSETQ. Trimming at V came to 3 bases and at J to 9 bases, leaving 6 bases not matched to a gene. CDR3 length: 15 residues. CDR3 in amino acids: CASSSGTSGRVEQFF. The CDR3 DNA is TGCGCCAGCAGCTCGGGAACTAGCGGGAGGGTTGAGCAGTTCTTC.

The chain uses TRBV12-5 and TRBJ1-1; D perhaps matches TRBD1 (5 bases). Germline CDR1 is LGHNT and CDR2 is FRNRAP. This CDR3 has 17 residues. Trimming pared 3 bases from V and 3 bases from J, leaving 20 bases between. CDR3 nucleotides: TGTGCTAGTGGTTTAGGGGTCGAGGGGATTGGGGACACTGAAGCTTTCTTT. Translating it yields CASGLGVEGIGDTEAFF. Based on the CDR3 plus reference TRBV12-5 and TRBJ1-1, the full variable domain is DARVTQTPRHKVTEMGQEVTMRCQPILGHNTVFWYRQTMMQGLELLAYFRNRAPLDDSGMPKDRFSAEMPDATLATLKIQPSEPRDSAVYFCASGLGVEGIGDTEAFFGQGTRLTVV.

The chain couples TRBV5-6 to TRBJ1-6, with 7 positions matching TRBD1. The CDR3 sequence is 14 residues long. Germline V lookup: CDR1 SGHDT, CDR2 YYEEEE. The V gene end was trimmed by 3 bases and the J gene end by 7 bases; junction bases not matched to a gene: 4. The CDR3 DNA reads TGTGCCAGCAGCTGGGGACAGACCAATTCACCCCTCCACTTT. Translating gives CASSWGQTNSPLHF.

The genes are TRBV24-1 and TRBJ1-5; D is possibly TRBD1 (5 bases). CDR3 length: 15 amino acids. Trimming took 10 bases from V and 5 from J, leaving 20 bases between them. CDR1 KGHDR and CDR2 SFDVKD come from the germline V gene. CDR3 region: CATIIAGGGDQPQHF. DNA for the CDR3: TGTGCCACTATTATAGCGGGGGGAGGAGATCAGCCCCAGCATTTT.

Worth noting for this clone: Other DNA sequences in the same sample also yield this CDR3. CDR3 sequence reads: CASSPGLADYNEQFF. The CDR3 nucleotides are TGTGCCAGCAGTCCGGGACTAGCAGATTACAATGAGCAGTTCTTC. The rearrangement links TRBV11-1 to TRBJ2-1, with 9 nucleotides matching TRBD2. Germline V lookup: CDR1 SGHAT, CDR2 FQDESV (reference sequence). The V segment lost 6 bases and the J segment 4 bases; nucleotides outside the gene matches: 7. The CDR3 is made up of 15 amino acids. The variable domain in full, completed from reference TRBV11-1 and TRBJ2-1, reads EAEVAQSPRYKITEKSQAVAFWCDPISGHATLYWYRQILGQGPELLVQFQDESVVDDSQLPKDRFSAERLKGVDSTLKIQPAELGDSAMYLCASSPGLADYNEQFFGPGTRLTVL.

The chain recombines TRBV18 with TRBJ1-6, with D uncertain. This CDR3 has 17 amino acids. Trimming stripped 0 bases from V and 0 bases from J, with 9 bases between. The germline V gene encodes CDR1 KGHSH and CDR2 LQKENI. CDR3 sequence reads: CASSPPGPSSYNSPLHF. DNA of the CDR3: TGTGCCAGCTCACCACCCGGGCCGAGCTCCTATAATTCACCCCTCCACTTT.

The chain couples TRBV11-3 to TRBJ2-1; 15 positions match TRBD2. Per the germline V gene, CDR1 is SGHNT and CDR2 is YENEEA. There are 19 residues in the CDR3. The J segment lost 0 bases and the V segment lost 5 bases, leaving 8 bases of the junction unmatched. The CDR3 reads CASSRPGLAGGSSYNEQFF. CDR3 DNA sequence: TGTGCCAGCAGCCGTCCTGGACTAGCGGGAGGGAGCTCCTACAATGAGCAGTTCTTC.

This sequence joins TRBV28 and TRBJ2-5, with unresolved D. This CDR3 contains 16 residues. Germline values: CDR1 MDHEN, CDR2 SYDVKM. V gave up 5 bases and J gave up 5 bases, with 21 bases separating them. In DNA, the CDR3 is TGTGCCAGCAGTGCCTCCCCTCCGGCGTCGAGGGAGACCCAGTACTTC. It is translated as CASSASPPASRETQYF.

This chain links TRBV7-2 with TRBJ1-5, with a tentative D call TRBD1 (6 bases). The germline gives CDR1 SGHTA, CDR2 FQGNSA. Trimming took off 5 bases at V and 5 bases at J, with 16 bases between the two ends. The length of the CDR3 is 15 residues. The CDR3 DNA reads TGTGCCAGCAGCCCCTCGGGGGCGCGTTATCAGCCCCAGCATTTT. It codes for CASSPSGARYQPQHF.

The chain carries TRBV13 and TRBJ1-1; tentatively, D is TRBD1 (6 bases). The germline V gene has CDR1 PRHDT and CDR2 FYEKMQ (reference sequence). CDR3 size: 14 residues. The V end lost 5 bases, the J end lost 1 base, and 11 bases lay between the germline ends. CDR3 protein: CASSLGGRNTEAFF. The CDR3, as DNA: TGTGCCAGCAGCCTCGGGGGCCGGAACACTGAAGCTTTCTTT.

The CDR3 nucleotides read TGTGCCACCAGCGCCGGGACAGGGGCCGGCAATCAGCCCCAGCATTTT. Translation gives CATSAGTGAGNQPQHF. This rearrangement joins TRBV15 to TRBJ1-5; 10 nucleotides match TRBD1. The V gene end was trimmed by 5 bases and the J gene end by 2 bases; junction bases not matched to a gene: 6. The germline V gene has CDR1 LNHNV and CDR2 YYDKDF (reference sequence). This CDR3 spans 16 amino acids.

The chain couples TRBV28 to TRBJ2-4, with 11 bases identical to TRBD2. The CDR3 has 18 amino acids. Germline assignment: CDR1 MDHEN and CDR2 SYDVKM. The junction had 15 bases not matched to a gene; V was cut back by 8 bases and J by 3 bases. CDR3 sequence (DNA): TGTGCCAGCCGCCGTCGGGTAGCGGGGGGGCCGGGCAAAAACATTCAGTACTTC. It codes for CASRRRVAGGPGKNIQYF.

The V gene is TRBV9, the J gene TRBJ1-3, with D possibly TRBD1 on 6 matching bases. V lost 0 bases to trimming and J lost 0 bases, with 13 bases between them. The length of the CDR3 is 17 residues. In germline, CDR1 is SGDLS, CDR2 YYNGEE. The CDR3 DNA reads as TGTGCCAGCAGCGTAGTGGGGGCATCCAACTCTGGAAACACCATATATTTT. As protein: CASSVVGASNSGNTIYF.

The chain uses TRBV7-8 and TRBJ1-1; tentatively, D is TRBD1 (5 bases). Germline V gene sequence: CDR1 SGHVS, CDR2 FQNEAQ. V lost 5 bases, J lost 2 bases, and 12 bases lay in between. The CDR3 is made up of 14 amino acids. CDR3 sequence: CASSRRGGNTEAFF. In nucleotides, the CDR3 is TGTGCCAGCAGCCGCCGGGGGGGTAACACTGAAGCTTTCTTT.

This clone was counted a single time. V is TRBV7-9 and J is TRBJ1-1; D is unresolved. The germline V gene has CDR1 SEHNR and CDR2 FQNEAQ (reference sequence). The CDR3 covers 15 residues. The V end lost 4 bases, the J end lost 3 bases, and 15 bases lay between the germline ends. The CDR3 sequence is CASSSSVGRHTEAFF. In DNA form, the CDR3 reads TGTGCCAGCAGCTCCTCCGTCGGACGGCACACTGAAGCTTTCTTT.

The CDR3: CASSQDEYEQFF. The CDR3 nucleotides read TGTGCCAGCAGCCAAGACGAGTATGAGCAGTTCTTC. The chain employs TRBV4-2 and TRBJ2-1; D remains unclear. CDR1 is LGHNA, CDR2 YNFKEQ, per germline. The V and J ends lost 0 bases and 8 bases respectively, with 5 bases between them. The length of the CDR3 is 12 residues.

In nucleotides, the CDR3 is TGTGCCAGCAGCCCTACTAGCGGGAGGACCAGACACAATGAGCAGTTCTTC. Protein: CASSPTSGRTRHNEQFF. The J gene is TRBJ2-1, the V gene TRBV5-4; TRBD2 matches 12 bases. The CDR3 covers 17 residues. CDR1 and CDR2 from the germline V gene are SGHNT and YYREEE (reference sequence). The trim removed 4 bases at V and 5 bases at J, leaving 10 bases unmatched.